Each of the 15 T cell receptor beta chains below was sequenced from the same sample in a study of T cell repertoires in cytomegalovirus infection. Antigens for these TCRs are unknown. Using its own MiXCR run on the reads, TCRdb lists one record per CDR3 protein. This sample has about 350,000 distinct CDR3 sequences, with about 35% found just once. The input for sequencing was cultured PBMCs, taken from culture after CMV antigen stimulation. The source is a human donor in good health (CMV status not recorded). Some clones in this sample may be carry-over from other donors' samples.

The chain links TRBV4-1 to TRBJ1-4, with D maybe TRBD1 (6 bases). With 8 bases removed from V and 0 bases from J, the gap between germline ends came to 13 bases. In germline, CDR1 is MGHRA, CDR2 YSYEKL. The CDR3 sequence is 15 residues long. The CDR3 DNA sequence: TGCGCCAGCTTACCGGACAGTGCAACTAATGAAAAACTGTTTTTT. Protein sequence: CASLPDSATNEKLFF.

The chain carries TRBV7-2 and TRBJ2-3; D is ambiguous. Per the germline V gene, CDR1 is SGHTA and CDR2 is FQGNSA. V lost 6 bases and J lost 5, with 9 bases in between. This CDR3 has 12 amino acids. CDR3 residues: CASRQDGDTQYF. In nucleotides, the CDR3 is TGTGCCAGCAGGCAAGACGGAGATACGCAGTATTTT.

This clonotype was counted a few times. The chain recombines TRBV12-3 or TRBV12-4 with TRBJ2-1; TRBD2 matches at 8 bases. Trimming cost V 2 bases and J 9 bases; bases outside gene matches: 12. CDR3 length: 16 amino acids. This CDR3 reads CASSLPPSGPRVEQFF. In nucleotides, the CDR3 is TGTGCCAGCAGTTTACCCCCTAGCGGGCCGAGGGTTGAGCAGTTCTTC.

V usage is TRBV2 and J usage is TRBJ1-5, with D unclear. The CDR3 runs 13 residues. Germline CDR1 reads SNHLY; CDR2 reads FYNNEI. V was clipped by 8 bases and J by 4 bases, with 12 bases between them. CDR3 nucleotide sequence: TGTGCCAGCGGTAGGGCAGCTAATCAGCCCCAGCATTTT. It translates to CASGRAANQPQHF.

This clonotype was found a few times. The DNA of the CDR3 is TGTGCCAGCAGTTTAGAAAGCGGACCGAACACCGGGGAGCTGTTTTTT. Translated: CASSLESGPNTGELFF. The chain joins TRBV12-3 or TRBV12-4 to TRBJ2-2; TRBD2 might be the D (5 bases). The CDR3 is 16 amino acids. Trimming left V 1 base short and J 0 bases short, with 9 bases between.

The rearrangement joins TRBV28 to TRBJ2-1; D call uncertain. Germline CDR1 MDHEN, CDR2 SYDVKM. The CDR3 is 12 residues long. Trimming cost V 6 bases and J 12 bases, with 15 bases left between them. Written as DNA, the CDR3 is TGTGCCAGCAGGACCTCACTTAGTTGGCAGTTCTTC. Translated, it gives CASRTSLSWQFF. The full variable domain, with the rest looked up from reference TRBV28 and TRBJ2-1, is DVKVTQSSRYLVKRTGEKVFLECVQDMDHENMFWYRQDPGLGLRLIYFSYDVKMKEKGDIPEGYSVSREKKERFSLILESASTNQTSMYLCASRTSLSWQFFGPGTRLTVL.

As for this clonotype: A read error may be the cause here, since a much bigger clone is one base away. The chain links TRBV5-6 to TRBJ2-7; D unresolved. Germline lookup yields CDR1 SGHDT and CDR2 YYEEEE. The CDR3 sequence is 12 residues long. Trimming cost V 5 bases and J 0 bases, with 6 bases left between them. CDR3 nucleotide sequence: TGTGCCAGCAGTTACGGCTCCTACGAGCAGTACTTC. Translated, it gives CASSYGSYEQYF.

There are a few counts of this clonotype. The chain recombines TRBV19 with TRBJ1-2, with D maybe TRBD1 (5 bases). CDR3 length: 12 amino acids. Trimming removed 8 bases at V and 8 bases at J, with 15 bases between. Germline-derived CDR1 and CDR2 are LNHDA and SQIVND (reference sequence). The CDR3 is CASDSLYGGYTF. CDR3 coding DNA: TGTGCCAGTGACAGTCTTTATGGGGGCTACACCTTC.

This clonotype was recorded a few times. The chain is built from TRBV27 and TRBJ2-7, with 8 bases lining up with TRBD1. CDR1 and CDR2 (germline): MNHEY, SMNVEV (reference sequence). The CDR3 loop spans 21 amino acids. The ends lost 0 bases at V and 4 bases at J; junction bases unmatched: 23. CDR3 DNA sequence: TGTGCCAGCAGTTTATCACTTATACTCGCACAGGGGGTAGCGGTGCGGTACGAGCAGTACGTC. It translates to CASSLSLILAQGVAVRYEQYV.

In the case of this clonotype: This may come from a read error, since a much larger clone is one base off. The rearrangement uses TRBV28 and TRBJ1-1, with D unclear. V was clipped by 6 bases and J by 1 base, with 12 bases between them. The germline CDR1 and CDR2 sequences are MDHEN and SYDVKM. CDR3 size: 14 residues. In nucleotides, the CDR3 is TGTGCCAGCAGACCCCCGATAGGGAACACTGAAGCTTTCTTT. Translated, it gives CASRPPIGNTEAFF. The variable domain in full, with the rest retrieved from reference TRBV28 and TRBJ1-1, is DVKVTQSSRYLVKRTGEKVFLECVQDMDHENMFWYRQDPGLGLRLIYFSYDVKMKEKGDIPEGYSVSREKKERFSLILESASTNQTSMYLCASRPPIGNTEAFFGQGTRLTVV.

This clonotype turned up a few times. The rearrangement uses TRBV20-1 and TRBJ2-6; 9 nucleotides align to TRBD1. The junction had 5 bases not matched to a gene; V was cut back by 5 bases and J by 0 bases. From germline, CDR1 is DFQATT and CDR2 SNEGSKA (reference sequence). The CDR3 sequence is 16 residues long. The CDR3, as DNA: TGCAGTGCTCCCGGGACAGGGAGCTCTGGGGCCAACGTCCTGACTTTC. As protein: CSAPGTGSSGANVLTF.

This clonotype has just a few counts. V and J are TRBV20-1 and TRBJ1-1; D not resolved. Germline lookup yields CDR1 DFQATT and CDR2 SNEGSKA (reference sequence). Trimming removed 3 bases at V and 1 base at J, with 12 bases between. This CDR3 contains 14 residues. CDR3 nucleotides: TGCAGTGCTAGCGGCAAGGCAGGGAACACTGAAGCTTTCTTT. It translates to CSASGKAGNTEAFF.

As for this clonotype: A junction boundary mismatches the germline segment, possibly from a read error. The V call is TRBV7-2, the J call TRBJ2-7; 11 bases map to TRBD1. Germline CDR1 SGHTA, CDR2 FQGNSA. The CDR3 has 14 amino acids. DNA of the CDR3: TGTGCCAACAGCTCGGACAGGGGGCTCTACGAGCAGTACTTC. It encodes CANSSDRGLYEQYF. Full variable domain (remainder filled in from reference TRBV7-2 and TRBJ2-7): GAGVSQSPSNKVTEKGKDVELRCDPISGHTALYWYRQSLGQGLEFLIYFQGNSAPDKSGLPSDRFSAERTGGSVSTLTIQRTQQEDSAVYLCANSSDRGLYEQYFGPGTRLTVT.

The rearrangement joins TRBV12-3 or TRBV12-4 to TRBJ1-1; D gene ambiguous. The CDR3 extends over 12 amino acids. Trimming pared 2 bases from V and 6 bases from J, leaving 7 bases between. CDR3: CASSLSGAEAFF. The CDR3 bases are TGTGCCAGCAGTTTATCTGGCGCTGAAGCTTTCTTT.

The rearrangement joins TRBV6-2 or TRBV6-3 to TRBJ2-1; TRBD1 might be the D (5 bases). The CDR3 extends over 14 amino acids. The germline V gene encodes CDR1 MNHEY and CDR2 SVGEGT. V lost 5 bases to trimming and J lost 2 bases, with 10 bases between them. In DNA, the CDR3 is TGTGCCAGCAGTCCGTGGACACCCTACAATGAGCAGTTCTTC. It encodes CASSPWTPYNEQFF.